This T cell receptor (beta chain) was retrieved from a study of blood T cells in healthy people across ages. Sample-barcoded 5' priming and a J-beta primer mix drove a second PCR of roughly 6 to 12 cycles. Each sample yielded at least 3 million CDR3-containing paired-end reads. TCRdb redid the calling of the 5' RACE reads with MiXCR, one entry per CDR3 protein. This table has 1.5 million to 2 million distinct CDR3 sequences, around 48% appearing once. General study points: Donor CMV infection status was unknown, possibly confounding age-related changes in expanded clonotypes. Investigators viewed diversity estimates from one million T cells as underestimates, the study reported.

This clonotype was detected a few times. Its antigen is currently unknown. Every donor contributed about 10 milliliters of peripheral blood by blood draw. V was trimmed by 5 bases and J by 2 bases, leaving 16 bases between them. The CDR3 loop spans 15 amino acids. Material: blood. This TCR derives from a woman aged 40 to 50 in good health. This chain uses TRBV12-3 or TRBV12-4 with TRBJ2-7; D possibly corresponds to TRBD1 (5 bases). This CDR3 reads CASSPAKGPPYEQYF. The CDR3 DNA is TGTGCCAGCAGTCCGGCCAAGGGGCCACCCTACGAGCAGTACTTC.